The rows below give T cell receptor beta chains drawn from one sample of a study of PD-L1 blockade in urothelial cancer. Some clones are missing from TCRdb's copy, which holds only in-frame ones; the method was immunoSEQ multiplex PCR. The data contain roughly 87,000 clones, around 92% of them singletons. Sequencing was performed on PBMCs, taken around atezolizumab (anti-PD-L1) treatment. The receptor source for this set is a woman of 80 years or more with urothelial cancer. Each CDR3 is given with its conserved first and last residue. A D gene is named only where the DNA matches it firmly. Where a row states a size, it is once, few, many or the class of an expanded clone; other rows omit it.

>TRBJ2-7|.|TRBV28|.
CASSLLSGPSSYEQYF
TGTGCCAGCAGTTTATTGAGCGGTCCCTCCTCCTACGAGCAGTACTTC
>TRBJ1-3|.|TRBV7-8|.
CASSFSGNSGNTIYF
TGTGCCAGCAGCTTCTCAGGGAACTCTGGAAACACCATATATTTT
>TRBJ1-5|.|TRBV19|.
CASSILQGRDQPQHF
TGTGCCAGTAGTATCCTACAGGGAAGGGATCAGCCCCAGCATTTT
>TRBJ2-7|.|TRBV2|.
CASSDPRETYEQYF
TGTGCCAGCAGTGACCCCCGGGAGACCTACGAGCAGTACTTC
>TRBJ1-4|.|TRBV21-1|few
CASSPRSRVVRVKLFF
TGTGCCAGCAGCCCCCGTTCGAGGGTGGTCCGCGTAAAACTGTTTTTT
>TRBJ2-1|TRBD1|TRBV4-2|.
CARGTVSYNEQFF
TGTGCCAGGGGGACAGTCTCCTACAATGAGCAGTTCTTC
>TRBJ2-1|TRBD2|TRBV7-6|.
CASSLAQRGVSEQFF
TGTGCCAGCAGCTTAGCCCAGCGGGGAGTTAGTGAGCAGTTCTTC
>TRBJ2-2|TRBD2|TRBV4-1|.
CASSQSASGRSTGELFF
TGCGCCAGCAGCCAAAGCGCTAGCGGGAGGAGCACCGGGGAGCTGTTTTTT
>TRBJ1-1|TRBD1|TRBV28|.
CASSFTGQVVSNTEAFF
TGTGCCAGCAGTTTTACCGGACAGGTGGTGTCGAACACTGAAGCTTTCTTT
>TRBJ2-3|TRBD1|TRBV6-1|.
CASSDGWGGTGVDTQYF
TGTGCCAGCAGTGATGGGTGGGGTGGGACAGGGGTGGATACGCAGTATTTT
>TRBJ2-1|TRBD2|TRBV7-9|.
CASSLVSGTYNEQFF
TGTGCCAGCAGCTTAGTAAGCGGGACCTACAATGAGCAGTTCTTC
>TRBJ2-1|TRBD1|TRBV5-1|.
CASSPYGQGARNEQFF
TGCGCCAGCAGCCCATACGGGCAGGGGGCGCGGAATGAGCAGTTCTTC
>TRBJ2-7|TRBD2|TRBV6-5|.
CSAGGPEGYEQYF
TGTTCCGCGGGGGGGCCGGAGGGCTACGAGCAGTACTTC
>TRBJ2-1|TRBD2|TRBV29-1|.
CSVLRPGLAGDYEQFF
TGCAGCGTTCTCCGACCGGGACTAGCGGGAGACTATGAGCAGTTCTTC
>TRBJ1-3|.|TRBV2|.
CASSVGRGGDTIYF
TGTGCCAGCAGTGTGGGACGGGGAGGAGACACCATATATTTT
>TRBJ2-1|.|TRBV5-1|.
CASSPGGSRSSYNEQFF
TGCGCCAGCAGCCCCGGCGGCAGCCGGAGCTCCTACAATGAGCAGTTCTTC
>TRBJ1-5|.|TRBV30|once
CAWSSGSNQPQHF
TGTGCCTGGAGTAGCGGCAGCAATCAGCCCCAGCATTTT
>TRBJ2-5|TRBD1|TRBV5-1|once
CASSLTGEETQYF
TGCGCCAGCAGCCTGACAGGGGAAGAGACCCAGTACTTC
>TRBJ2-2|.|TRBV7-9|.
CASSLSSVSGELFF
TGTGCCAGCAGCTTAAGTAGTGTCTCCGGGGAGCTGTTTTTT
>TRBJ2-1|TRBD2|TRBV5-1|.
CASQAGGQSYNEQFF
TGCGCCAGCCAGGCGGGGGGTCAATCCTACAATGAGCAGTTCTTC
>TRBJ2-5|.|TRBV9|.
CASSVDPLARETQYF
TGTGCCAGCAGCGTAGATCCCCTAGCGAGAGAGACCCAGTACTTC
>TRBJ2-7|.|TRBV9|.
CASSVGGTTYEQYF
TGTGCCAGCAGCGTGGGGGGTACCACCTACGAGCAGTACTTC
>TRBJ1-4|TRBD1|TRBV10-3|.
CAINNPGQGNEKLFF
TGTGCCATCAACAACCCGGGACAGGGGAATGAAAAACTGTTTTTT
>TRBJ1-2|.|TRBV28|.
CASSLSAGGYGYTF
TGTGCCAGCAGTTTATCGGCGGGGGGATATGGCTACACCTTC
>TRBJ1-3|TRBD1|TRBV28|.
CASSRTGGLGNTIYF
TGTGCCAGCAGCCGTACAGGGGGCTTGGGAAACACCATATATTTT
>TRBJ2-5|.|TRBV19|once
CASRQPGDPYQETQYF
TGTGCCAGTAGACAACCAGGGGACCCGTACCAAGAGACCCAGTACTTC
>TRBJ1-2|TRBD1|TRBV30|.
CAWNPTGGGYGYTF
TGTGCCTGGAACCCGACAGGGGGAGGATACGGCTACACCTTC
>TRBJ2-3|TRBD2|TRBV7-2|.
CASSFTSGSADTQYF
TGTGCCAGCAGCTTCACTAGCGGGAGCGCAGATACGCAGTATTTT
>TRBJ2-7|.|TRBV18|.
CASSPPRVGYEQYF
TGTGCCAGCTCACCTCCGCGGGTCGGGTACGAGCAGTACTTC
>TRBJ2-3|TRBD2|TRBV6-1|.
CASSDLAAGTDTQYF
TGTGCCAGCAGCGACCTAGCGGCTGGCACAGATACGCAGTATTTT
>TRBJ1-3|.|TRBV9|few
CASGRSSGNTIYF
TGTGCCAGCGGGAGGAGCTCTGGAAACACCATATATTTT